This T cell receptor beta chain was documented in a study of spatial heterogeneity in lung cancer. CDR3 length equals 15 residues. Trimming removed 5 bases from V and 8 bases from J; junction bases left unmatched: 8. CDR1 SGHTA and CDR2 FQGNSA come from the germline V gene. This clonotype was seen many times. TCRdb ran MiXCR on the 5' RACE reads and lists one entry per CDR3 protein. The table records roughly 10,000 distinct CDR3 sequences, approximately 25% of them present only once. Time point described: sample taken at primary tumor resection. From tumor, nontumor lung or frozen PBMC, whole RNA was taken unsorted for sequencing.

This specimen was PBMCs, taken at surgery. The sequence came from a female donor with early-stage non-small cell lung cancer. The chain is built from TRBV7-2 and TRBJ1-6; 8 nucleotides align to TRBD1. The CDR3 coding sequence is TGTGCCAGCAGCCCTGGACAGGGAGAATATTCACCCCTCCACTTT. It is translated as CASSPGQGEYSPLHF.